This T cell receptor (beta chain) originates from a study of cytomegalovirus exposure and HLA in healthy donors listed by TCRdb under 2017. The study in broad terms: The roughly 670 repertoires of the first cohort and the 95 to 150 validation repertoires were produced on the same platform, according to a later analysis. High-throughput TCR immunosequencing, statistical association of individual TCRs with disease status, and machine learning were combined to predict cytomegalovirus infection status. In addition to the first cohort of 666 subjects, a separate validation cohort of over 90 different subjects was used. The study aimed to test whether signatures of past pathogen exposure could be identified by cataloging public T cell receptors. Study-level results and caveats: The classifier was reported to diagnose cytomegalovirus status with high specificity and sensitivity in both the original and validation cohorts. Most TCR sequences were observed very rarely across donors, whereas some public TCRs were present in many individuals. In the study, some 180 TCR beta chains were listed as associated with cytomegalovirus. The authors suggested that the approach could potentially be generalized to other disease states and immunological phenotypes. A later analysis found that TCRs clustered in the first cohort also tended to co-occur in the 95 to 150 validation repertoires, with 94% of cluster scores above 0. In vitro tests confirmed that three of the cytomegalovirus-associated TCR beta chains recognize cytomegalovirus antigens. A later analysis lacked HLA typing for the validation cohort, so it scored co-occurrence in that cohort across all 120 or so repertoires.

Library creation used the immunoSEQ multiplex PCR assay. The authors processed their data as follows. To diagnose cytomegalovirus status from the catalog of TCR beta chain sequences, a statistical classification framework was built. TCRdb re-hosts the immuneACCESS table, in-frame sequences only. Its copies lack some clones; in the studies checked, an unresolved V gene accounts for under half of them, and the cause for the rest is not known. V, J and clone size are those of that table, while D and trimming were read from the DNA. This sample comprises 120,000 to 150,000 clones, roughly 87% of them detected only once. The ten biggest clones cover 3.5% to 5.5% of the sample. The donors belonged to the validation cohort of over a hundred subjects, which was separate from the roughly 700-subject first cohort. Of note for this clone: It has no known antigen specificity. There are no base qualities to consult, and no much larger clone falls within one base.

V and J are truncated by 5 bases and 0 bases respectively, leaving an intervening sequence of 13 bases. According to the germline V gene, CDR1 reads SGHVS and CDR2 reads FQNEAQ. The CDR3 measures 15 amino acids from cysteine to phenylalanine. Only the CDR3 DNA stays, 45 bases, in frame from base 1. The sequencing input was PBMCs. Recombination joined TRBV7-8 with TRBJ1-1; the D gene remains uncertain. The origin of this receptor is a man between 18 and 29 years old in good health and CMV-seropositive. The CDR3 corresponds to CASSPVVALNTEAFF. The DNA is TGTGCCAGCAGCCCAGTGGTGGCTTTGAACACTGAAGCTTTCTTT.